This T cell receptor (beta chain) was documented in a study of spatial heterogeneity in lung cancer. Time point of the sample: sample taken at primary tumor resection. The donors, 72 patients with untreated early-stage non-small cell lung cancer, provided the samples. Unsorted whole RNA samples from tumor, nontumor lung or frozen PBMC were sequenced. The study, taken as a whole, reports: Tumoral mutation counts were tracked by counts of expanded intratumoral alpha and beta TCRs. As ubiquitous and regional nonsynonymous mutations varied, counts of ubiquitous and regional expanded TCRs tracked them, respectively.

This clonotype was found many times. What it binds is not known. Single TCR cDNA molecules each had their own unique molecular identifier. Via MiXCR, TCRdb re-called the 5' RACE reads, giving one row per CDR3 protein. The profile shows about 20,000 distinct CDR3 sequences, more than 15% of them singletons. The TCR sequence derives from a female donor with early-stage non-small cell lung cancer. The sequencing here drew on lung tumor tissue, taken at surgery.

Here the CDR3 DNA reads TGTGCCACCAGCAGAGATCGCGTAGATACGCAGTATTTT. Protein sequence: CATSRDRVDTQYF. The chain recombines TRBV15 with TRBJ2-3; no firm D call. V was trimmed by 0 bases and J by 5 bases, leaving 6 bases between them. Germline V CDR1 and CDR2: LNHNV, YYDKDF (reference sequence). The CDR3 length is 13 residues.